The 26 T cell receptor beta chains below all came from one sample that was sequenced in a study of CD8 T cells in ankylosing spondylitis. Broader study findings: Ankylosing spondylitis blood seemed to carry a telltale TCR beta motif made of several highly homologous variants.

Which antigens these TCRs recognize remains unknown. TCRdb fed the 5' RACE reads into MiXCR, producing one record per CDR3 protein. The data contain about 330,000 distinct CDR3 sequences, around 7.6% of them singletons. Sequences were obtained from blood, either unsorted or a sorted T cell fraction (not recorded which). These receptors came from a male donor with ankylosing spondylitis.

This clonotype has only a few counts. This chain uses TRBV5-1 with TRBJ2-3, with a tentative D call TRBD2 (6 bases). V lost 0 bases and J 5 bases, leaving 16 bases between the germline ends. CDR3 length: 16 amino acids. CDR1 is SGHRS and CDR2 is YFSETQ in the germline V gene. The CDR3 nucleotides read TGCGCCAGCAGCTTGGACGGGAGCCCTGAGAAAGATACGCAGTATTTT. This gives the protein CASSLDGSPEKDTQYF.

This clonotype was recorded at least ten times. The chain is built from TRBV20-1 and TRBJ2-1; 7 bases are shared with TRBD2. With 5 bases clipped from V and 7 bases from J, the junction kept 5 bases outside the gene matches. In germline, CDR1 is DFQATT, CDR2 SNEGSKA (reference sequence). This CDR3 contains 12 residues. CDR3 amino acids: CSAGSGANEQFF. DNA for the CDR3: TGCAGTGCTGGCAGCGGGGCGAATGAGCAGTTCTTC.

This clonotype has at least ten counts. The chain employs TRBV12-3 or TRBV12-4 and TRBJ1-4; 7 positions match TRBD1. The CDR3 runs to 17 residues. V was clipped by 4 bases and J by 9 bases; unmatched bases: 17. The chain's CDR3 is CASSSPNAGTAFKKLFF. The CDR3 bases are TGTGCCAGCAGTTCACCAAACGCCGGGACAGCCTTCAAAAAACTGTTTTTT.

This clonotype showed up many times. The chain combines TRBV24-1 with TRBJ2-1; no clear D gene. This CDR3 comprises 13 residues. Between the trimmed V and J ends, which lost 6 bases and 4 bases, there was a span of 9 bases. Looked up from germline, CDR1 is KGHDR and CDR2 is SFDVKD. This CDR3 reads CATSRRSYNEQFF. The CDR3 nucleotides are TGTGCCACCAGTCGGCGTTCGTACAATGAGCAGTTCTTC.

As for this clonotype: At one end, the junction sequence differs from germline, possibly due to a read error. The CDR3 loop is CASSPGSGSSYEQYF. CDR3 DNA: TGCGCCAGCAGCCCAGGGTCGGGGAGCTCCTACGAGCAGTATTTC. The J gene is TRBJ2-7, the V gene TRBV4-3, with D perhaps TRBD1 or TRBD2 (5 bases each). The CDR3 is 15 amino acids. Germline CDR1 is LGHNA and CDR2 is YSLEER.

This clonotype was counted many times. A junction boundary mismatches the germline segment, possibly from a read error. The genes are TRBV7-7 and TRBJ2-5; no clear D. From germline, CDR1 is SSHAT and CDR2 FNYEAQ (reference sequence). This CDR3 spans 13 amino acids. In nucleotides, the CDR3 is TGTGCTAGCAGCTTGATTCCAAAAGAGACCCAGTACTTC. It translates to CASSLIPKETQYF.

This clonotype was counted many times. The chain links TRBV3-1 to TRBJ2-7; D remains unclear. Trimming left V 2 bases short and J 7 bases short, with 15 bases between. From germline, CDR1 is LGHDT and CDR2 YNNKEL (reference sequence). CDR3 size: 14 residues. Here the CDR3 DNA reads TGTGCCAGCAGCCAAATGGTCACCTCTCGTGAGCAGTACTTC. Translation gives CASSQMVTSREQYF.

This clonotype has a handful of counts. The chain has TRBV2 and TRBJ2-2, with 10 nucleotides matching TRBD2. After removal of 7 bases from V and 2 bases from J, the junction contained 4 bases not matched to a gene. This CDR3 has 15 residues. CDR1 is SNHLY, CDR2 FYNNEI, per germline. DNA of the CDR3: TGTGCCAGCACCGGACTAGCGGCAAACACCGGGGAGCTGTTTTTT. Amino acid sequence: CASTGLAANTGELFF.

This clonotype came up many times. J is TRBJ2-2 and V is TRBV14; D is unresolved. The CDR3 extends over 14 amino acids. Germline V gene sequence: CDR1 SGHDN, CDR2 FVKESK. Trimming took 0 bases from V and 5 from J, leaving 7 bases between them. DNA of the CDR3: TGTGCCAGCAGCCAAGATTACGGGACCGGGGAGCTGTTTTTT. This codes for CASSQDYGTGELFF.

The sample holds many counts of this clonotype. V usage is TRBV12-3 or TRBV12-4 and J usage is TRBJ1-5; D ambiguous. The CDR3 totals 15 residues. The ends were cut back, 5 bases at V and 4 bases at J, with 15 bases in the middle. CDR3 in amino acids: CASSTRGIWNQPQHF. The CDR3 region has the DNA TGTGCCAGCAGTACCCGCGGAATCTGGAATCAGCCCCAGCATTTT.

A few counts support this clonotype. The V gene is TRBV5-1, the J gene TRBJ1-5; 8 bases fit TRBD1. The CDR3 consists of 16 residues. Trimming cost V 4 bases and J 4 bases; bases outside gene matches: 10. Germline values: CDR1 SGHRS, CDR2 YFSETQ. CDR3 DNA sequence: TGCGCCAGCAGCCCTGGCGGGCAGGGGGCAAATCAGCCCCAGCATTTT. As protein: CASSPGGQGANQPQHF.

The chain uses TRBV29-1 and TRBJ1-1; TRBD1 might be the D (5 bases). CDR3 length: 11 residues. CDR1 and CDR2 from the germline V gene are SQVTM and ANQGSEA. The CDR3 sequence: CSSVGTAEAFF. CDR3 DNA sequence: TGCAGTTCAGTAGGGACCGCTGAAGCTTTCTTT.

The chain carries TRBV11-2 and TRBJ2-6; 8 nucleotides align to TRBD2. V trimming: 5 bases; J trimming: 2 bases; junction bases outside the gene matches: 5. CDR3 length: 16 residues. CDR1 is SGHAT and CDR2 is FQNNGV in the germline V gene. The CDR3 sequence: CASSLAGGAGANVLTF. CDR3 nucleotide sequence: TGTGCCAGCAGCCTCGCGGGGGGCGCTGGGGCCAACGTCCTGACTTTC.

The chain joins TRBV5-4 to TRBJ2-5, with 8 bases fitting TRBD1. After removal of 9 bases from V and 2 bases from J, the junction contained 12 bases not matched to a gene. The length of the CDR3 is 15 residues. Germline CDR1 is SGHNT and CDR2 is YYREEE (reference sequence). The CDR3 protein is CANSNPGQVQETQYF. The CDR3 DNA is TGTGCCAACTCGAACCCGGGACAGGTACAAGAGACCCAGTACTTC.

In this sample, this clonotype turned up a few times. V is TRBV5-1 and J is TRBJ2-7, with a tentative D call TRBD1 (5 bases). V was trimmed by 2 bases and J by 3 bases, leaving 9 bases between them. Per the germline V gene, CDR1 is SGHRS and CDR2 is YFSETQ. CDR3 length: 13 amino acids. The CDR3 sequence: CASSLGENYEQYF. The CDR3 nucleotides are TGCGCCAGCAGCTTAGGGGAAAACTACGAGCAGTACTTC.

The sample holds a few counts of this clonotype. This chain links TRBV4-1 with TRBJ2-1, with 7 bases that match TRBD2. Germline lookup yields CDR1 MGHRA and CDR2 YSYEKL. The CDR3 is made up of 15 amino acids. Unmatched junction bases numbered 3, after V lost 1 base and J lost 3 bases. This CDR3 reads CASSQALADYNEQFF. The DNA of the CDR3 is TGCGCCAGCAGCCAAGCCCTAGCGGACTACAATGAGCAGTTCTTC.

The rearrangement joins TRBV18 to TRBJ1-1; no reliable D call. The V gene's germline CDR1 is KGHSH and CDR2 LQKENI. This CDR3 spans 14 amino acids. V shed 3 bases and J shed 0 bases, with 8 bases lying between them. This chain's CDR3 is CASSPAQLNTEAFF. The CDR3 nucleotides are TGTGCCAGCTCACCTGCGCAGCTGAACACTGAAGCTTTCTTT.

This clonotype was picked up a small number of times. V gene TRBV10-3 combines with J gene TRBJ1-1, with TRBD1 matching over 8 bases. The V and J ends lost 0 bases and 1 base, in that order; junction bases with no gene match: 10. The CDR3 has 18 amino acids. The germline gives CDR1 ENHRY, CDR2 SYGVKD. The CDR3, as DNA: TGTGCCATCAGTGAGTCGAATCCAGGGGGCCGTAAGAACACTGAAGCTTTCTTT. It encodes CAISESNPGGRKNTEAFF.

This clonotype was recorded a few times. J is TRBJ1-2 and V is TRBV29-1; weak D call: TRBD1 (5 bases). V was clipped by 3 bases and J by 5 bases, with 10 bases between them. Per the germline V gene, CDR1 is SQVTM and CDR2 is ANQGSEA. CDR3 length: 12 amino acids. CDR3 DNA sequence: TGCAGCGTTGACAGGGTGGGTTATGGCTACACCTTC. As protein: CSVDRVGYGYTF.

This clonotype was counted only a few times. This chain connects TRBV7-3 to TRBJ2-1; 13 bases fit TRBD2. V shed 4 bases and J 7 bases; nucleotides not matched to a gene: 7. The CDR3 is 16 residues long. Germline V gene sequence: CDR1 SGHTA, CDR2 FQGTGA. For the CDR3, the DNA is TGTGCCAGCAGCTCTACCGGGACTAGCGGGATAAATGAGCAGTTCTTC. Translation gives CASSSTGTSGINEQFF.

The chain joins TRBV24-1 to TRBJ2-3; the match to TRBD2 covers 14 bases. Germline V CDR1 and CDR2: KGHDR, SFDVKD. The CDR3 runs to 16 residues. V gave up 4 bases and J gave up 5 bases; unmatched junction bases: 4. CDR3 coding DNA: TGTGCCACCAGTGACTCCGGGACTAGCGGGAGAGATACGCAGTATTTT. The encoded protein is CATSDSGTSGRDTQYF.

This clonotype occurred many times. The J gene is TRBJ1-5, the V gene TRBV29-1; a possible D gene is TRBD1 (6 bases). CDR1 is SQVTM, CDR2 ANQGSEA, per germline. The V and J ends lost 6 bases and 5 bases respectively, with 14 bases between them. The CDR3 has 13 amino acids. The CDR3 DNA is TGCAGCGTCCTCACAGGGATGGATCAGCCCCAGCATTTT. It translates to CSVLTGMDQPQHF. The variable domain in full, completed from reference TRBV29-1 and TRBJ1-5, reads SAVISQKPSRDICQRGTSLTIQCQVDSQVTMMFWYRQQPGQSLTLIATANQGSEATYESGFVIDKFPISRPNLTFSTLTVSNMSPEDSSIYLCSVLTGMDQPQHFGDGTRLSIL.

The gene calls are TRBV5-4 and TRBJ2-2; 16 bases are a match to TRBD2. Germline V gene lookup returns CDR1 SGHNT and CDR2 YYREEE (reference sequence). The ends lost 4 bases at V and 9 bases at J; junction bases unmatched: 6. The CDR3 extends over 16 amino acids. CDR3 bases: TGTGCCAGCAGCCGGGGACTAGCGGGAGGGCCTCGGGAGCTGTTTTTT. Its translation is CASSRGLAGGPRELFF.

This clonotype was counted between two and nine times. This chain uses TRBV7-6 with TRBJ1-1, with D tentatively TRBD1 (6 bases). This CDR3 contains 15 residues. From germline, CDR1 is SGHVS and CDR2 FNYEAQ. V dropped 5 bases and J dropped 5 bases, with 18 bases sitting between them. CDR3 region: CASSPVAGAWTEAFF. The CDR3 coding sequence is TGTGCCAGCAGCCCAGTGGCGGGGGCATGGACTGAAGCTTTCTTT.

This clonotype was observed a handful of times. The chain recombines TRBV20-1 with TRBJ1-5; 8 nucleotides agree with TRBD1. The CDR3 runs 16 residues. Trimming took 0 bases from V and 11 from J; bases not matched to a gene: 15. Germline-derived CDR1 and CDR2 are DFQATT and SNEGSKA (reference sequence). The CDR3 loop reads CSARDGRTGTVIAQHF. The CDR3 DNA reads TGCAGTGCTAGAGACGGTAGGACAGGGACGGTAATAGCCCAGCATTTT.

The V call is TRBV3-1, the J call TRBJ2-5; D is perhaps TRBD1 (5 bases). The CDR3 is 15 amino acids. Between the trimmed V and J ends, which lost 3 bases and 2 bases, there was a span of 13 bases. In germline, CDR1 is LGHDT, CDR2 YNNKEL (reference sequence). This CDR3 is CASSQNLGVQETQYF. CDR3 sequence (DNA): TGTGCCAGCAGCCAGAATTTAGGGGTACAAGAGACCCAGTACTTC.